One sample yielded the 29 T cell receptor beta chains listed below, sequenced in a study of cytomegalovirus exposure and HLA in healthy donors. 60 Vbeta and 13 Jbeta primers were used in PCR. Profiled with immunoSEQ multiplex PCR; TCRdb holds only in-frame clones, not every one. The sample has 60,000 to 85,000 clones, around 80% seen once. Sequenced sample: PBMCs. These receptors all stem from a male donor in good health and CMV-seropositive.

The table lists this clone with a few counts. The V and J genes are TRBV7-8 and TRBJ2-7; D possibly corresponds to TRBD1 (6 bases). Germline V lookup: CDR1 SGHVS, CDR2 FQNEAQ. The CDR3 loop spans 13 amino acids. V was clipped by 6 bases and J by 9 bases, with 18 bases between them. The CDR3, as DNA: TGTGCCAGCAGTAGGACAGAATCCGGAGGGCAGTACTTC. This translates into CASSRTESGGQYF.

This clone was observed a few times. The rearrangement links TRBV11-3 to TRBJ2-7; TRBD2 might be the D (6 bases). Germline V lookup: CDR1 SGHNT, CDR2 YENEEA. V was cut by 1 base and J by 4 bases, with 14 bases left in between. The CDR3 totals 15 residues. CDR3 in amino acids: CASSLGRDLGYEQYF. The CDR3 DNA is TGTGCCAGCAGCTTAGGGAGGGACCTAGGATACGAGCAGTACTTC.

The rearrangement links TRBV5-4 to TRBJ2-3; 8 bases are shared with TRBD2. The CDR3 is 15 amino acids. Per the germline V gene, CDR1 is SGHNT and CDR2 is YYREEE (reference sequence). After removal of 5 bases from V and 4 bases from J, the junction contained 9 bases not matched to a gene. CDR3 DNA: TGTGCCAGCAGTTCTGGACTAGCTCTGGCAGATACGCAGTATTTT. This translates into CASSSGLALADTQYF.

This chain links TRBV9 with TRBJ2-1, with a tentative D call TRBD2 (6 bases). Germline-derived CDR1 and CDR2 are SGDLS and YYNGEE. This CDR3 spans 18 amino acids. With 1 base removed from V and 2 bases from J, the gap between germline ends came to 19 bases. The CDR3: CASSVTWVVRGTYNEQFF. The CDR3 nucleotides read TGTGCCAGCAGCGTAACTTGGGTAGTGCGGGGAACCTACAATGAGCAGTTCTTC.

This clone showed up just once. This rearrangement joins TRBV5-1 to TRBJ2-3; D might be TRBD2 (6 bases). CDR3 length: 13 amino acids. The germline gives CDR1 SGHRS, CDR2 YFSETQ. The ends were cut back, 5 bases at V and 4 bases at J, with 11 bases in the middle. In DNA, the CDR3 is TGCGCCAGCAGGGTGGAGGGAGCAGATACGCAGTATTTT. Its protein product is CASRVEGADTQYF.

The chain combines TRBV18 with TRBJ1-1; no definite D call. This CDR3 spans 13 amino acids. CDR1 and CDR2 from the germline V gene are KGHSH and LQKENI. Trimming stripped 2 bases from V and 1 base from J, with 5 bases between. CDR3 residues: CASSPEKNTEAFF. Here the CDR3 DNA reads TGTGCCAGCTCACCAGAGAAGAACACTGAAGCTTTCTTT.

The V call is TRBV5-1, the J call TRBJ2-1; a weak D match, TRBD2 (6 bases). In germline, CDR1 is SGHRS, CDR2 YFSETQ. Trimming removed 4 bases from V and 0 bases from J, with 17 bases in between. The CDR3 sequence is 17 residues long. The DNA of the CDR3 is TGCGCCAGCAGCGCCGGCGGCGGGGCAAACTCCTACAATGAGCAGTTCTTC. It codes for CASSAGGGANSYNEQFF.

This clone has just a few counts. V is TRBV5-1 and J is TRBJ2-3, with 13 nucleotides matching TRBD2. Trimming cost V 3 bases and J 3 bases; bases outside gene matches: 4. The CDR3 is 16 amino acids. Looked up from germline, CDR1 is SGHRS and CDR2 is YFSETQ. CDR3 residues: CASSSRLAGGTDTQYF. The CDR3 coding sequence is TGCGCCAGCAGCTCGCGACTAGCGGGGGGAACAGATACGCAGTATTTT.

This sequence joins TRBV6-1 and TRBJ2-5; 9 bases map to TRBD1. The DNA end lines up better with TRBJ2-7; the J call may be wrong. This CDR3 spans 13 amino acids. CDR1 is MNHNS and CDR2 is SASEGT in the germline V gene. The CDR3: CASSTGQGREQYF. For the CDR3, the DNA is TGTGCCAGCAGTACGGGACAGGGACGCGAGCAGTACTTC.

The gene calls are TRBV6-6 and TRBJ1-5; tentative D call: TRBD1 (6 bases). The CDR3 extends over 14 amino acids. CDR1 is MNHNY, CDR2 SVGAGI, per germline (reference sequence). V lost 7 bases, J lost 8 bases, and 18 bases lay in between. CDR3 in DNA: TGTGCCAGCAAGATAGGGGGTGGGTCAGAGCCCCAGCATTTT. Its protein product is CASKIGGGSEPQHF.

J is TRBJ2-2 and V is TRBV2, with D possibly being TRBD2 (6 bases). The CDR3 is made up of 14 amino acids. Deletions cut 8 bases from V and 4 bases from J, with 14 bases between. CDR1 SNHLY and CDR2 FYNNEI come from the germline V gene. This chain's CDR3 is CASRSLASTGELFF. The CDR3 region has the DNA TGTGCCAGCCGGTCGCTAGCGTCCACCGGGGAGCTGTTTTTT.

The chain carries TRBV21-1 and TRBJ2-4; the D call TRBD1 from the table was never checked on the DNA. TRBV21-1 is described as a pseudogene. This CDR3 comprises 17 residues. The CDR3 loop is CASSKEEGAGAKNIQYF. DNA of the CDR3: TGTGCCAGCAGCAAAGAAGAGGGGGCTGGAGCCAAAAACATTCAGTACTTC.

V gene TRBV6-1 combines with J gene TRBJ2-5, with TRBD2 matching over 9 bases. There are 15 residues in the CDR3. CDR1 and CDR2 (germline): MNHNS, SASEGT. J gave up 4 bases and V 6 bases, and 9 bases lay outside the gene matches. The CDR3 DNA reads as TGTGCCAGCAGCAATAGCGGGAGCTCTCGAGAGACCCAGTACTTC. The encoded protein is CASSNSGSSRETQYF.

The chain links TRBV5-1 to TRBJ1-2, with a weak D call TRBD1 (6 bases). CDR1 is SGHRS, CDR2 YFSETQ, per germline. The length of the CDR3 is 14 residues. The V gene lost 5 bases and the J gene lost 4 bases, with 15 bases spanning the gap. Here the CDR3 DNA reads TGCGCCAGCAGTGTGGACAGTGCCAGCTATGGCTACACCTTC. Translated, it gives CASSVDSASYGYTF.

Here the CDR3 reads CASSTPGSGANVLTF. CDR3 nucleotides: TGTGCCAGTAGTACCCCCGGGTCTGGGGCCAACGTCCTGACTTTC. V and J are TRBV19 and TRBJ2-6, with D uncertain. The CDR3 contains 15 residues. Germline CDR1 and CDR2: LNHDA and SQIVND (reference sequence). V lost 4 bases and J 1 base, leaving 8 bases between the germline ends.

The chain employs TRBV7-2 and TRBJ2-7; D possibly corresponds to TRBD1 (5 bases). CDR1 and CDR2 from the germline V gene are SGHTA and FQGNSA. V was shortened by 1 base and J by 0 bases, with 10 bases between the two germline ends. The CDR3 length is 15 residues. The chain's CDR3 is CASSLVAQGSYEQYF. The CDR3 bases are TGTGCCAGCAGCTTAGTTGCCCAGGGCTCCTACGAGCAGTACTTC.

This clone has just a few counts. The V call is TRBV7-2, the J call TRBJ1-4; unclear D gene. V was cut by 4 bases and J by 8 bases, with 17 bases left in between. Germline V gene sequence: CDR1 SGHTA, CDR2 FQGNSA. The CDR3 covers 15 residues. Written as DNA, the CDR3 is TGTGCCAGCAGCTCCCCGGTATCAATTCGGGAAAAACTGTTTTTT. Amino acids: CASSSPVSIREKLFF.

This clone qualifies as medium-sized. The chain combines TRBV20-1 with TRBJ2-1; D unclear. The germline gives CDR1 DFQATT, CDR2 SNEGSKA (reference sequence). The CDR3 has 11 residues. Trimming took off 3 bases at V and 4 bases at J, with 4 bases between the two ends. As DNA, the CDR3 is TGCAGTGCTAGCGAGTACAATGAGCAGTTCTTC. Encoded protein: CSASEYNEQFF.

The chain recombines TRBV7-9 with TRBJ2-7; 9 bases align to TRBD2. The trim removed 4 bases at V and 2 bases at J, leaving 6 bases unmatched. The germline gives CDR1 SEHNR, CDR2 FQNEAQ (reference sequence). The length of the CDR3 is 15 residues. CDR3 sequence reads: CASSSWREGTYEQYF. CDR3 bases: TGTGCCAGCAGCTCCTGGCGGGAGGGAACCTACGAGCAGTACTTC.

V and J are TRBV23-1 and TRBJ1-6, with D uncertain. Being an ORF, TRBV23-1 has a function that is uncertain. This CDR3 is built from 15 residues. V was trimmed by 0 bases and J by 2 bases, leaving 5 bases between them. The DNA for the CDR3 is TGCGCCAGCAGTCAATCGGAGACCTATAATTCACCCCTCCACTTT. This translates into CASSQSETYNSPLHF.

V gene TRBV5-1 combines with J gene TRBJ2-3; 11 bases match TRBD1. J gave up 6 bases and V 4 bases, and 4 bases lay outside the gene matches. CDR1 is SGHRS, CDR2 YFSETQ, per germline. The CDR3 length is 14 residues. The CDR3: CASSRGQGVDTQYF. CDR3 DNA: TGCGCCAGCAGCCGGGGACAGGGGGTGGATACGCAGTATTTT.

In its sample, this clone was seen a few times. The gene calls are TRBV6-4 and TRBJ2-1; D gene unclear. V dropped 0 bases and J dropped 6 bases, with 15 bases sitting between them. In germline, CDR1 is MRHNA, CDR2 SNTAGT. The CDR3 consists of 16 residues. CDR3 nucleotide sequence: TGTGCCAGCAGTGACTCGAGTCAGGCCACCTTCAATGAGCAGTTCTTC. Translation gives CASSDSSQATFNEQFF.

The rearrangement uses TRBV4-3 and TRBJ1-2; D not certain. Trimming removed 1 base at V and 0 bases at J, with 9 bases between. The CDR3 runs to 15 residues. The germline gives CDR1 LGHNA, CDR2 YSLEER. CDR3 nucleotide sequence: TGCGCCAGCAGCCAAGTACAGAGAGCTAACTATGGCTACACCTTC. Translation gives CASSQVQRANYGYTF.

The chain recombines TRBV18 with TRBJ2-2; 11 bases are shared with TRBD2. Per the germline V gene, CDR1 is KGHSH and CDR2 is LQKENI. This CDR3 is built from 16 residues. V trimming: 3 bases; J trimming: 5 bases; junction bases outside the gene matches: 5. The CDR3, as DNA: TGTGCCAGCTCACCTGGGACTAGCGGATTTACCGGGGAGCTGTTTTTT. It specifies CASSPGTSGFTGELFF.

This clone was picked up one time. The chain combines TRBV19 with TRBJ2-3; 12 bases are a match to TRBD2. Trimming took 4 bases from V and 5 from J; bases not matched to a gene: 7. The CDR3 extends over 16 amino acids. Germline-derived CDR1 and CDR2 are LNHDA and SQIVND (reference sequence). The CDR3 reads CASSTPSGGALDTQYF. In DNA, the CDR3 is TGTGCCAGTAGTACCCCTAGCGGGGGGGCATTAGATACGCAGTATTTT.

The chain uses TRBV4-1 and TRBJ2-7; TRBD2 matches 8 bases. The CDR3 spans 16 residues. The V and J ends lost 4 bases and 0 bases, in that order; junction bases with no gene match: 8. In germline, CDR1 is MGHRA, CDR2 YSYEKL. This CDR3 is CASSRQTSGSSYEQYF. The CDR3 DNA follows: TGCGCCAGCAGCCGCCAGACCAGCGGGAGCTCCTACGAGCAGTACTTC.

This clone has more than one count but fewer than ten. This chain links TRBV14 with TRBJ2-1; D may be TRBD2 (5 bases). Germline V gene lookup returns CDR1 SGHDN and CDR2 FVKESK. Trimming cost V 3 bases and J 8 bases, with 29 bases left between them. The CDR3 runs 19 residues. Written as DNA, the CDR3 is TGTGCCAGCAGCCAGGACTTGGCAGGAGTAAACCCGAGGGTCGATGAGCAGTTCTTC. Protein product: CASSQDLAGVNPRVDEQFF.

The CDR3 DNA sequence: TGCGCCAGCAGCGCAAGACAGGGGGCGGAGACCCAGTACTTC. Encoded protein: CASSARQGAETQYF. J is TRBJ2-5 and V is TRBV5-1; 10 bases are shared with TRBD1. The length of the CDR3 is 14 residues. V lost 4 bases, J lost 5 bases, and 5 bases stayed unmatched. Per germline, CDR1 SGHRS and CDR2 YFSETQ.

CDR3 in DNA: TGTGCCATCAGTGGGACAGGCGGCTATGGCTACACCTTC. It translates to CAISGTGGYGYTF. This chain links TRBV10-3 with TRBJ1-2, with 7 positions matching TRBD1. CDR3 size: 13 residues. Germline V CDR1 and CDR2: ENHRY, SYGVKD. V dropped 4 bases and J dropped 4; count of bases not matched to a gene: 3.